The 4 T cell receptor beta chains in this list originate from one sample, sequenced in a study of cytomegalovirus exposure and HLA in healthy donors. Profiling relied on immunoSEQ multiplex PCR, and the TCRdb table lists in-frame clones only, not all of them. The data hold 250,000 to 350,000 clones, with approximately 90% observed a single time. Sequencing used PBMCs. The receptors originated from a woman between 18 and 29 years old in good health and CMV-seronegative.

Notes on this clone: The same CDR3 is also encoded by other DNA sequences in this sample. V and J are TRBV15 and TRBJ2-5, with D unresolved. Trimming pared 1 base from V and 5 bases from J, leaving 5 bases between. Germline V gene lookup returns CDR1 LNHNV and CDR2 YYDKDF (reference sequence). The CDR3 is made up of 12 amino acids. The CDR3 is CATSRALETQYF. The CDR3 nucleotides read TGTGCCACCAGCAGAGCCCTGGAGACCCAGTACTTC.

This chain connects TRBV6-1 to TRBJ2-7; D is unclear. Germline V lookup: CDR1 MNHNS, CDR2 SASEGT. Trimming left V 0 bases short and J 0 bases short, with 6 bases between. This CDR3 has 14 residues. The CDR3 here is CASSEASDSYEQYF. In DNA form, the CDR3 reads TGTGCCAGCAGTGAAGCATCAGACTCCTACGAGCAGTACTTC.

The gene calls are TRBV4-3 and TRBJ2-1; 8 bases are shared with TRBD2. The germline V gene encodes CDR1 LGHNA and CDR2 YSLEER. The CDR3 spans 16 residues. The junction had 7 bases not matched to a gene; V was cut back by 0 bases and J by 6 bases. The CDR3 DNA follows: TGCGCCAGCAGCCAAGATATAGGAAGCGGGGGCAATGAGCAGTTCTTC. Its translation: CASSQDIGSGGNEQFF.

The chain couples TRBV4-3 to TRBJ2-4; tentatively, D is TRBD1 (6 bases). CDR3 length: 13 residues. V was trimmed by 1 base and J by 16 bases, leaving 17 bases between them. In germline, CDR1 is LGHNA, CDR2 YSLEER. The CDR3 is CASSQVETGPVYF. CDR3 bases: TGCGCCAGCAGCCAAGTAGAGACAGGCCCGGTCTACTTC.